A single TCR beta chain is shown here with its context. These data come from a study of T-cell memory formation after mild COVID-19. Germline CDR1 reads SGHTA; CDR2 reads FQGTGA. With V trimmed by 5 bases and J by 4 bases, 3 bases remained unmatched. The CDR3 has 14 amino acids. TCRdb independently ran MiXCR on the 5' RACE reads; one entry per CDR3 protein. The data show roughly 68,000 distinct CDR3 sequences, 16% seen once. The TCR comes from an adult woman who had mild COVID-19 (a few samples of this study predate the infection). Cell type and time point are not known. This chain links TRBV7-3 with TRBJ2-4; the match to TRBD1 covers 9 bases. The sample was PBMCs or a T cell subset sorted from them (not recorded which). CDR3 nucleotide sequence: TGTGCCAGCAGCGCAGGACAGGGGAAAAACATTCAGTACTTC. Amino acids: CASSAGQGKNIQYF.